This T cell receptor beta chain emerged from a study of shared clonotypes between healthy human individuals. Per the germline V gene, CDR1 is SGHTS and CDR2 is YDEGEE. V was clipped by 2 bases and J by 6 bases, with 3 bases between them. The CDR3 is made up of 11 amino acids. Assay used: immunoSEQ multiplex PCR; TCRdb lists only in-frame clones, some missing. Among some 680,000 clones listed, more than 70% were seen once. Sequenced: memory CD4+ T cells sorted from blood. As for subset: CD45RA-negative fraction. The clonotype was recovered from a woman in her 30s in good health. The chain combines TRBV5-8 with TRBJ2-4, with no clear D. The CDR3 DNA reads TGTGCCAGCAGCTTCTCAAACATTCAGTACTTC. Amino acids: CASSFSNIQYF.